Each of the 23 T cell receptor beta chains below was sequenced from the same sample in a study of vaccination and CD4 T cells after COVID-19. Treatment indicated: approximately nine-day PBMC culture with coronavirus spike peptide pools or control peptides (ViraFEST assay). With the Oncomine TCR Beta short-read assay, DNA from cultured CD4+ T cells was sequenced. TCRdb re-called the PCR reads through MiXCR, storing one row per CDR3 protein. The sample lists about 15,000 distinct CDR3 sequences, about a fifth occurring once. These TCRs are of unknown antigen specificity. This specimen was CD4+ T cells from blood, cultured in vitro, taken before SARS-CoV-2 vaccination. The receptors come from a human donor who received a COVID-19 vaccine.

The chain carries TRBV3-1 and TRBJ2-7; 7 nucleotides match TRBD1. Germline-derived CDR1 and CDR2 are LGHDT and YNNKEL (reference sequence). The CDR3 is 15 residues long. With V trimmed by 4 bases and J by 2 bases, 8 bases remained unmatched. DNA for the CDR3: TGTGCCAGCAGCCTCCAGACAGGGCCAACCTACGAGCAGTACTTC. Translating gives CASSLQTGPTYEQYF.

The chain recombines TRBV4-1 with TRBJ1-4, with 8 positions matching TRBD1. This CDR3 is 14 amino acids long. Germline values: CDR1 MGHRA, CDR2 YSYEKL. V gave up 3 bases and J gave up 6 bases; unmatched junction bases: 3. The CDR3 sequence: CASSQNRGYEKLFF. The CDR3 region has the DNA TGCGCCAGCAGCCAGAACAGGGGGTATGAAAAACTGTTTTTT.

This clonotype occurred a few times. The chain recombines TRBV12-3 or TRBV12-4 with TRBJ2-1; 8 bases map to TRBD2. The trim removed 8 bases at V and 4 bases at J, leaving 10 bases unmatched. CDR3 length: 15 amino acids. The CDR3 DNA reads TGTGCCAGCCACGGGAGGGCCCCTTTATACAATGAGCAGTTCTTC. Protein sequence: CASHGRAPLYNEQFF.

This chain uses TRBV30 with TRBJ1-2; no clear D. Trimming shortened V by 3 bases and J by 3 bases, and 11 bases separated the two germline ends. CDR3 length: 13 amino acids. Germline assignment: CDR1 GTSNPN and CDR2 SVGIG (reference sequence). The CDR3 protein is CAWSRPLDYGYTF. CDR3 nucleotide sequence: TGTGCCTGGAGCAGACCGTTGGACTATGGCTACACCTTC.

This clonotype was counted between two and nine times. The CDR3 sequence: CASSIRVVPPYEQYF. In DNA form, the CDR3 reads TGTGCCAGCAGTATTCGGGTAGTCCCTCCCTACGAGCAGTACTTC. The chain uses TRBV28 and TRBJ2-7; no clear D gene. Trimming took 5 bases from V and 2 from J, leaving 16 bases between them. The CDR3 runs 15 residues. Germline V gene sequence: CDR1 MDHEN, CDR2 SYDVKM. Looking up the rest from reference TRBV28 and TRBJ2-7 gives the full variable domain: DVKVTQSSRYLVKRTGEKVFLECVQDMDHENMFWYRQDPGLGLRLIYFSYDVKMKEKGDIPEGYSVSREKKERFSLILESASTNQTSMYLCASSIRVVPPYEQYFGPGTRLTVT.

This clonotype was seen only a few times. The chain combines TRBV29-1 with TRBJ2-3; D ambiguous. Germline V gene lookup returns CDR1 SQVTM and CDR2 ANQGSEA. Between the trimmed V and J ends, which lost 3 bases and 2 bases, there was a span of 12 bases. The CDR3 has 14 amino acids. The CDR3, as DNA: TGCAGCGTTGAGGGCGTAGACAACACAGATACGCAGTATTTT. Translated: CSVEGVDNTDTQYF.

A few counts support this clonotype. CDR3 residues: CASSGAQDSNQPQHF. For the CDR3, the DNA is TGTGCCAGCTCCGGGGCCCAGGATAGCAATCAGCCCCAGCATTTT. The chain links TRBV18 to TRBJ1-5; D might be TRBD1 (5 bases). The V end lost 6 bases, the J end lost 0 bases, and 12 bases lay between the germline ends. Germline CDR1 and CDR2: KGHSH and LQKENI. The CDR3 is 15 residues long.

There are a few counts of this clonotype. The CDR3 nucleotides are TGTGCCAGCAGCCCCCCGGGACACCACGCACTTATCCATGGCTACACCTTC. This translates into CASSPPGHHALIHGYTF. The rearrangement uses TRBV9 and TRBJ1-2; possibly TRBD1 for D (6 bases). Germline CDR1 reads SGDLS; CDR2 reads YYNGEE. Trimming shortened V by 4 bases and J by 6 bases, and 25 bases separated the two germline ends. CDR3 length: 17 residues. Variable domain in full (rest from reference TRBV9 and TRBJ1-2): DSGVTQTPKHLITATGQRVTLRCSPRSGDLSVYWYQQSLDQGLQFLIQYYNGEERAKGNILERFSAQQFPDLHSELNLSSLELGDSALYFCASSPPGHHALIHGYTFGSGTRLTVV.

The chain uses TRBV6-1 and TRBJ2-2, with D possibly being TRBD1 or TRBD2 (6 bases each). The CDR3 length is 16 residues. Germline lookup yields CDR1 MNHNS and CDR2 SASEGT. V was shortened by 1 base and J by 4 bases, with 13 bases between the two germline ends. The CDR3 loop reads CASSEVWGAVTGELFF. The DNA for the CDR3 is TGTGCCAGCAGTGAAGTTTGGGGGGCGGTCACCGGGGAGCTGTTTTTT.

This clonotype was picked up a small number of times. This chain uses TRBV6-1 with TRBJ2-7, with TRBD1 matching 9 bases. Germline assignment: CDR1 MNHNS and CDR2 SASEGT. The CDR3 is 16 amino acids. The V and J ends lost 7 bases and 2 bases, in that order; junction bases with no gene match: 12. The CDR3 bases are TGTGCCAGCACCCAGGGGGCCGGGACAGGGACCTACGAGCAGTACTTC. Translated, it gives CASTQGAGTGTYEQYF.

This clonotype was seen a few times. This chain links TRBV24-1 with TRBJ2-1; D is possibly TRBD2 (6 bases). The CDR3 totals 18 residues. The V end was cut by 0 bases, the J end by 7 bases, with 21 bases between. Per the germline V gene, CDR1 is KGHDR and CDR2 is SFDVKD. CDR3 DNA: TGTGCCACCAGTGATTTGGGGGGTCAGGGCGCGGGGCTGAATGAGCAGTTCTTC. This gives the protein CATSDLGGQGAGLNEQFF.

This chain uses TRBV10-1 with TRBJ2-7, with no clear D. Germline V gene data show CDR1 as WNHNN and CDR2 as SYGVQD (reference sequence). Trimming left V 6 bases short and J 4 bases short, with 7 bases between. The CDR3 extends over 11 amino acids. CDR3 protein: CASRPPYEQYF. CDR3 nucleotides: TGCGCCAGCAGGCCTCCTTACGAGCAGTACTTC.

The chain links TRBV6-2 or TRBV6-3 to TRBJ1-1; 7 bases are a match to TRBD1. This CDR3 comprises 14 residues. The J segment lost 4 bases and the V segment lost 2 bases, leaving 4 bases of the junction unmatched. The germline gives CDR1 MNHEY, CDR2 SVGEGT. CDR3: CASSYGQGGTEAFF. CDR3 nucleotides: TGTGCCAGCAGTTACGGGCAGGGGGGCACTGAAGCTTTCTTT.

The rearrangement joins TRBV27 to TRBJ2-1, with 10 bases identical to TRBD2. The germline gives CDR1 MNHEY, CDR2 SMNVEV (reference sequence). The trim removed 2 bases at V and 0 bases at J, leaving 16 bases unmatched. The CDR3 is 21 residues long. The CDR3 DNA reads TGTGCCAGCAGTTTAAAAAACAGCCCGGGACTAGCGCTGAGCTCCTACAATGAGCAGTTCTTC. Residues: CASSLKNSPGLALSSYNEQFF.

This clonotype has just a few counts. The rearrangement links TRBV6-5 to TRBJ2-7; D is uncertain. V was clipped by 4 bases and J by 6 bases, with 10 bases between them. CDR1 and CDR2 from the germline V gene are MNHEY and SVGAGI. This CDR3 contains 12 residues. CDR3 amino acids: CASSSVSREQYF. In nucleotides, the CDR3 is TGTGCCAGCAGTTCTGTTTCCCGCGAGCAGTACTTC.

This chain uses TRBV6-1 with TRBJ1-2; 7 bases agree with TRBD1. This CDR3 comprises 13 residues. Germline V gene sequence: CDR1 MNHNS, CDR2 SASEGT. J lost 4 bases, V lost 5 bases, and 4 bases had no gene match. The CDR3 sequence is CASSRGTAYGYTF. CDR3 nucleotides: TGTGCCAGCAGTAGGGGGACAGCCTATGGCTACACCTTC.

The chain uses TRBV12-2 and TRBJ1-4; the table's D call of TRBD1 was not tested on the DNA. TRBV12-2 is recorded as a pseudogene. The CDR3 is 15 amino acids. CDR3 bases: TGTGCAAGTCGCTTAGGACCAGGGACTAATGAAAAACTGTTTTTT. It translates to CASRLGPGTNEKLFF.

This clonotype was counted a few times. The chain combines TRBV7-9 with TRBJ2-3; unclear D gene. This CDR3 region has 16 residues. Deletions cut 7 bases from V and 8 bases from J, with 25 bases between. CDR1 and CDR2 (germline): SEHNR, FQNEAQ (reference sequence). For the CDR3, the DNA is TGTGCCAGCACCCAAAGACGGAGTACCAATGATCGTACGCAGTATTTT. Its protein product is CASTQRRSTNDRTQYF.

This clonotype came up a few times. The CDR3 DNA follows: TGTGCCAGCAGCTTAGGGCAGCTATTTGAAGCTTTCTTT. It is translated as CASSLGQLFEAFF. This sequence joins TRBV7-8 and TRBJ1-1; D gene uncertain. Germline lookup yields CDR1 SGHVS and CDR2 FQNEAQ. V lost 1 base to trimming and J lost 7 bases, with 10 bases between them. The CDR3 totals 13 residues.

This clonotype showed up just a few times. This chain uses TRBV20-1 with TRBJ2-7; no reliable D call. V was clipped by 3 bases and J by 3 bases, with 6 bases between them. CDR3 length: 11 amino acids. Germline CDR1 and CDR2: DFQATT and SNEGSKA (reference sequence). DNA of the CDR3: TGCAGTGCTAGGGACGGCTACGAGCAGTACTTC. Translation: CSARDGYEQYF.

CDR3 loop: CATSRDPSSYEQYF. The CDR3, as DNA: TGTGCCACCAGCAGAGATCCAAGCTCCTACGAGCAGTACTTC. The rearrangement joins TRBV15 to TRBJ2-7; D unresolved. The germline gives CDR1 LNHNV, CDR2 YYDKDF (reference sequence). This CDR3 contains 14 residues. Trimming shortened V by 0 bases and J by 0 bases, and 6 bases separated the two germline ends.

The rearrangement joins TRBV23-1 to TRBJ1-4, with unresolved D. TRBV23-1 is recorded as an ORF, its role being uncertain. The CDR3 covers 12 residues. With 4 bases removed from V and 11 bases from J, the gap between germline ends came to 11 bases. CDR3 amino acids: CASSRFTKKLFF. The CDR3 region has the DNA TGCGCCAGCAGTCGATTCACGAAGAAACTGTTTTTT.

This clonotype was counted a few times. The J gene is TRBJ2-3, the V gene TRBV12-3 or TRBV12-4; D perhaps matches TRBD1 (6 bases). Trimming stripped 5 bases from V and 6 bases from J, with 12 bases between. The CDR3 covers 13 residues. The CDR3 loop reads CASSPTGSDTQYF. The DNA of the CDR3 is TGTGCCAGCAGTCCAACAGGGTCCGATACGCAGTATTTT.